The T cell receptor (beta chain) under discussion was sequenced for a study of T cell responses to AZD1222 COVID-19 vaccine. Notes on this clone: Antigen: not known.

The method was immunoSEQ multiplex PCR; TCRdb's version includes in-frame clones alone and lacks a portion of them. The data hold more than 140,000 clones, with 88% observed a single time. Study-wide results and limits: Donor demographics were predominantly white British with a female majority; clonal diversity may be underestimated.

From germline, CDR1 is SGHTA and CDR2 FQGNSA. V gave up 3 bases and J gave up 8 bases; unmatched junction bases: 1. This CDR3 has 13 amino acids. V gene TRBV7-2 combines with J gene TRBJ2-1; 10 bases match TRBD1. The sequence derives from an adult in good health. Sequenced here: peripheral blood, sampled on day 0 of MenACWY control vaccination. The CDR3: CASSLDRGDEQFF. In DNA, the CDR3 is TGTGCCAGCAGCTTGGACAGGGGGGATGAGCAGTTCTTC. The variable domain in full, completed from reference TRBV7-2 and TRBJ2-1, reads GAGVSQSPSNKVTEKGKDVELRCDPISGHTALYWYRQSLGQGLEFLIYFQGNSAPDKSGLPSDRFSAERTGGSVSTLTIQRTQQEDSAVYLCASSLDRGDEQFFGPGTRLTVL.